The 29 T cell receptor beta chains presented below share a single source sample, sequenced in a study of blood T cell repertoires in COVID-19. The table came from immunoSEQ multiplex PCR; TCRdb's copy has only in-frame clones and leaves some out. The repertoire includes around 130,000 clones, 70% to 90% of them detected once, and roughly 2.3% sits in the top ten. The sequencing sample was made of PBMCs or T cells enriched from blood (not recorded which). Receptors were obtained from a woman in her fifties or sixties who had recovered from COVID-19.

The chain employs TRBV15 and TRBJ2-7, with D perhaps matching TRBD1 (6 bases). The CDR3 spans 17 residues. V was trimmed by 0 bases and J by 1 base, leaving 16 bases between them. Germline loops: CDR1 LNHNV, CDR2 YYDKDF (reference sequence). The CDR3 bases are TGTGCCACCAGCAGAGAAACCGACAGGCCCTATTCCTACGAGCAGTACTTC. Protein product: CATSRETDRPYSYEQYF.

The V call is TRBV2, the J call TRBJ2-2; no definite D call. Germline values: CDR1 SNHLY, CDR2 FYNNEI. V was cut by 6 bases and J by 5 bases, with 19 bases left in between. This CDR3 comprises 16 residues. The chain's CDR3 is CASSRDLGLITGELFF. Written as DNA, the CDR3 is TGTGCCAGCAGCCGTGATCTGGGCTTGATTACCGGGGAGCTGTTTTTT. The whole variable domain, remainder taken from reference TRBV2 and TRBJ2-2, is EPEVTQTPSHQVTQMGQEVILRCVPISNHLYFYWYRQILGQKVEFLVSFYNNEISEKSEIFDDQFSVERPDGSNFTLKIRSTKLEDSAMYFCASSRDLGLITGELFFGEGSRLTVL.

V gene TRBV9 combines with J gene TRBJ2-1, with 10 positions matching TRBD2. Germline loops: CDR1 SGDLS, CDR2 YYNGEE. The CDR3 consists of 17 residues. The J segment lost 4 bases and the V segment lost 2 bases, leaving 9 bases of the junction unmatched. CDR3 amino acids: CASSVDLAGARYNEQFF. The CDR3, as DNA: TGTGCCAGCAGCGTCGACCTAGCGGGGGCCCGATACAATGAGCAGTTCTTC.

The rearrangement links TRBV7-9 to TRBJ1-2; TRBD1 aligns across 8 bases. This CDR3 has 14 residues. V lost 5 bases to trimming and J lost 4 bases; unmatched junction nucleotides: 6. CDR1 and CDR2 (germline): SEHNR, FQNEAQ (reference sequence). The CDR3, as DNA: TGTGCCAGCAGCACCCCGGACAGGGCCTATGGCTACACCTTC. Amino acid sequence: CASSTPDRAYGYTF.

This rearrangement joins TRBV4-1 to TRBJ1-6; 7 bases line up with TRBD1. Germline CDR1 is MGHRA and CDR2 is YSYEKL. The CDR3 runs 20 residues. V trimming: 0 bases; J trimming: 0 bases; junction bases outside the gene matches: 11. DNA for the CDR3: TGCGCCAGCAGCCAAGATCCCCCAAACAGGGGCCACTCCTATAATTCACCCCTCCACTTT. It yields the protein CASSQDPPNRGHSYNSPLHF.

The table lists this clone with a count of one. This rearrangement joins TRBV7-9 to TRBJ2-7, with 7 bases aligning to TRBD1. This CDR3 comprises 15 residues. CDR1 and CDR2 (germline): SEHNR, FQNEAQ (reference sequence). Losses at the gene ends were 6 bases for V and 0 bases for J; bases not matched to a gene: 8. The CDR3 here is CASRRPGTVSYEQYF. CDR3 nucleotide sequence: TGTGCCAGCAGGAGACCCGGGACAGTCTCCTACGAGCAGTACTTC.

The CDR3 DNA is TGTGCCAGCAGCTACCGGGACAGAGATAATTCACCCCTCCACTTT. Translated: CASSYRDRDNSPLHF. This chain uses TRBV3-1 (or the pseudogene TRBV3-2) with TRBJ1-6; TRBD1 matches at 7 bases. The trim removed 5 bases at V and 5 bases at J, leaving 6 bases unmatched. Germline assignment: CDR1 LGHDT and CDR2 YNNKEL (reference sequence). This CDR3 spans 15 amino acids.

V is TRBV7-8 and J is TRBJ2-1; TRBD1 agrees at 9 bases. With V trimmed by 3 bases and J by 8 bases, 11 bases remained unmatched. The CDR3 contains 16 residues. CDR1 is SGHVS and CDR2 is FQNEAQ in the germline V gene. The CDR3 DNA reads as TGTGCCAGCAGCTTCAGCCGGGACAGGGTGATACATGAGCAGTTCTTC. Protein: CASSFSRDRVIHEQFF.

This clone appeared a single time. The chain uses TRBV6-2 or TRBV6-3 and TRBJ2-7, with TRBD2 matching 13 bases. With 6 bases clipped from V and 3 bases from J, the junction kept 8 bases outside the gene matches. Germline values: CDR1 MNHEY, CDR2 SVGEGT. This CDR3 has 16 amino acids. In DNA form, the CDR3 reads TGTGCCAGCAGCTCTCGGACTAGCGGGGGCCTCTACGAGCAGTACTTC. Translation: CASSSRTSGGLYEQYF.

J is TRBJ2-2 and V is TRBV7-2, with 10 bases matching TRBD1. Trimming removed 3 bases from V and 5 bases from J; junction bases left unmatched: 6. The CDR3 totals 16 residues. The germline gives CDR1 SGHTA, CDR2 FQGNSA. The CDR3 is CASSFNPGQGTGELFF. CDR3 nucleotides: TGTGCCAGCAGCTTCAATCCGGGACAGGGGACCGGGGAGCTGTTTTTT.

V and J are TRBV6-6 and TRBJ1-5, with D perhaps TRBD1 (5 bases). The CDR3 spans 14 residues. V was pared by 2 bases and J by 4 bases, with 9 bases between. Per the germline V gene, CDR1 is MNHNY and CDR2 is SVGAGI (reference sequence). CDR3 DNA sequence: TGTGCCAGCAGTTACGAGGGGAGGAATCAGCCCCAGCATTTT. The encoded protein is CASSYEGRNQPQHF.

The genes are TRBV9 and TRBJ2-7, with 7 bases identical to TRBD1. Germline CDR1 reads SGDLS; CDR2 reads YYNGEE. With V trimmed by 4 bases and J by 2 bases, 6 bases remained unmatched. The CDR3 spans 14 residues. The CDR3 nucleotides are TGTGCCAGCAGCAAACAGGGGACCCCCTACGAGCAGTACTTC. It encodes CASSKQGTPYEQYF.

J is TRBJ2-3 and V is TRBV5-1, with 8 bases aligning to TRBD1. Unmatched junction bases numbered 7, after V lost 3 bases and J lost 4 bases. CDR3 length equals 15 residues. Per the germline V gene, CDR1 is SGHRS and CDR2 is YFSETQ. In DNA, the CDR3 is TGCGCCAGCAGCTACGGACAGGGATTGGCAGATACGCAGTATTTT. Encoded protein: CASSYGQGLADTQYF.

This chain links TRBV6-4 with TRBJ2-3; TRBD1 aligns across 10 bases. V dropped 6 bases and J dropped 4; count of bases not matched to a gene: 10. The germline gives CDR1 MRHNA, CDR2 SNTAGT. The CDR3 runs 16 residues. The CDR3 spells CASSAQMTGGADTQYF. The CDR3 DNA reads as TGTGCCAGCAGCGCACAAATGACAGGGGGCGCAGATACGCAGTATTTT.

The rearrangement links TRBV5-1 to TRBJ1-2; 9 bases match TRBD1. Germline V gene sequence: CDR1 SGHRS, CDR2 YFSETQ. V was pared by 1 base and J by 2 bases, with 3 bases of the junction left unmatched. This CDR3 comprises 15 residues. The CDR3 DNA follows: TGCGCCAGCAGCTTGTTCGGGACAGGGAACTATGGCTACACCTTC. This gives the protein CASSLFGTGNYGYTF. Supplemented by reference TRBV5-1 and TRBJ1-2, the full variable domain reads KAGVTQTPRYLIKTRGQQVTLSCSPISGHRSVSWYQQTPGQGLQFLFEYFSETQRNKGNFPGRFSGRQFSNSRSEMNVSTLELGDSALYLCASSLFGTGNYGYTFGSGTRLTVV.

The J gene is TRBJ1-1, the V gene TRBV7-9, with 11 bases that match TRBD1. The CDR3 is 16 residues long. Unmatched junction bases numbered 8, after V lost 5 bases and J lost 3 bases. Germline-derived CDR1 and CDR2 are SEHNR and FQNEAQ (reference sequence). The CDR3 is CASSPGQGVRDTEAFF. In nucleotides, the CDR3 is TGTGCCAGCAGCCCGGGACAGGGGGTCCGGGACACTGAAGCTTTCTTT.

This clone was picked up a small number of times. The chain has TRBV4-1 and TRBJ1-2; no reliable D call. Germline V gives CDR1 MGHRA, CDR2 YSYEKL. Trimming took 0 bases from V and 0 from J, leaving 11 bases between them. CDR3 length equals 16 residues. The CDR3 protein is CASSQDPEDTNYGYTF. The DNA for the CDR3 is TGCGCCAGCAGCCAAGACCCGGAGGATACTAACTATGGCTACACCTTC.

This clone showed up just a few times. The CDR3, as DNA: TGTGCCAGCAGCCATCCCAGCGGGTATCACGGGGAGCTGTTTTTT. Translating it yields CASSHPSGYHGELFF. The chain carries TRBV5-4 and TRBJ2-2; D might be TRBD2 (6 bases). The CDR3 spans 15 residues. V lost 4 bases to trimming and J lost 7 bases, with 17 bases between them. Germline V lookup: CDR1 SGHNT, CDR2 YYREEE (reference sequence). The full variable domain, rest sourced from reference TRBV5-4 and TRBJ2-2, is ETGVTQSPTHLIKTRGQQVTLRCSSQSGHNTVSWYQQALGQGPQFIFQYYREEENGRGNFPPRFSGLQFPNYSSELNVNALELDDSALYLCASSHPSGYHGELFFGEGSRLTVL.

CDR3 region: CSASQAYEQYF. In nucleotides, the CDR3 is TGCAGTGCTAGTCAGGCCTACGAGCAGTACTTC. V and J are TRBV20-1 and TRBJ2-7; no reliable D call. The CDR3 runs to 11 residues. Germline V gene data show CDR1 as DFQATT and CDR2 as SNEGSKA (reference sequence). Trimming shortened V by 3 bases and J by 2 bases, and 5 bases separated the two germline ends.

CDR3 residues: CASSPPAGGEQFF. The CDR3 nucleotides are TGTGCCAGCAGCCCCCCTGCGGGAGGTGAGCAGTTCTTC. V is TRBV7-9 and J is TRBJ2-1; 8 bases agree with TRBD2. V shed 5 bases and J 9 bases; nucleotides not matched to a gene: 6. The V gene's germline CDR1 is SEHNR and CDR2 FQNEAQ (reference sequence). The CDR3 runs 13 residues.

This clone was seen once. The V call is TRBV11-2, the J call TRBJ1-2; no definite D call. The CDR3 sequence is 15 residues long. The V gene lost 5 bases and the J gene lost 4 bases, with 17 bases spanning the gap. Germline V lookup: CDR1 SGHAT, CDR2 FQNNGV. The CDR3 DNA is TGTGCCAGCAGCCCAAGTAACATGCAAATCTATGGCTACACCTTC. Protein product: CASSPSNMQIYGYTF.

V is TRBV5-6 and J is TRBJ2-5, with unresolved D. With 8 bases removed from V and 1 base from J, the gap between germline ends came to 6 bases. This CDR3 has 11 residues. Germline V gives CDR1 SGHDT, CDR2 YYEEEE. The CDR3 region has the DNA TGTGCCAGTCAGATCCAAGAGACCCAGTACTTC. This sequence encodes CASQIQETQYF.

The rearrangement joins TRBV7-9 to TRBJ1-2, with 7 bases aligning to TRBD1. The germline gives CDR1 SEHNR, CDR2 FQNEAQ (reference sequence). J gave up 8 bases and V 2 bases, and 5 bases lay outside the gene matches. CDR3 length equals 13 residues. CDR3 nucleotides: TGTGCCAGCAGCTTACGGCAGGGGGACGGCTACACCTTC. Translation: CASSLRQGDGYTF.

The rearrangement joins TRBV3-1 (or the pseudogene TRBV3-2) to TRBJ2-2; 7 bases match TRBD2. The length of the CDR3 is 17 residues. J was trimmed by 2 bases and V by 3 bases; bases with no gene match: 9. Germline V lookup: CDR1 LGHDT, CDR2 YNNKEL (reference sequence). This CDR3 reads CASSHAPGLTNTGELFF. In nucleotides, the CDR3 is TGTGCCAGCAGCCATGCGCCGGGACTAACTAACACCGGGGAGCTGTTTTTT.

For the CDR3, the DNA is TGTGCCAGCAGCCCAGGGACAGGCCTTACTAACTATGGCTACACCTTC. Protein: CASSPGTGLTNYGYTF. This sequence joins TRBV21-1 and TRBJ1-2; whether TRBD1, the table's D call, matches the DNA was not checked. TRBV21-1 is described as a pseudogene. This CDR3 spans 16 amino acids.

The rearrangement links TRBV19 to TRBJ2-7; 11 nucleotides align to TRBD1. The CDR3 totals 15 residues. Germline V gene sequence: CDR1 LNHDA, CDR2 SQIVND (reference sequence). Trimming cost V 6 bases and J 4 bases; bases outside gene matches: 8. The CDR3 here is CASSTGTGGLYEQYF. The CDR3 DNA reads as TGTGCCAGTAGCACCGGGACAGGGGGTTTGTACGAGCAGTACTTC.

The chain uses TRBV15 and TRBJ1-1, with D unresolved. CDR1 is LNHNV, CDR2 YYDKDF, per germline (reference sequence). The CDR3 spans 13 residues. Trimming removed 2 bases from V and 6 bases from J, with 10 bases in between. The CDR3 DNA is TGTGCCACCAGCAGACAGCCGGGATCTGAAGCTTTCTTT. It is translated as CATSRQPGSEAFF.

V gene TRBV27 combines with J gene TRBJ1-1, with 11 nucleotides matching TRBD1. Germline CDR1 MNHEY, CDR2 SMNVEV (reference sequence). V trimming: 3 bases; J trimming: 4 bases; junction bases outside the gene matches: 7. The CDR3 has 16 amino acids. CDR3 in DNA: TGTGCCAGCAGTTTGCTGGACAGGGGGCGTAGCACTGAAGCTTTCTTT. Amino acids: CASSLLDRGRSTEAFF.

The CDR3 nucleotides read TGTGCCAGCAGCCAGGTCAGGGGGGTCTACGAGCAGTACTTC. It codes for CASSQVRGVYEQYF. The chain couples TRBV3-1 (or the pseudogene TRBV3-2) to TRBJ2-7; TRBD1 is a possible D gene (7 bases). V was clipped by 3 bases and J by 3 bases, with 12 bases between them. This CDR3 is 14 amino acids long. Germline values: CDR1 LGHDT, CDR2 YNNKEL (reference sequence).